These 30 T cell receptor beta chains share one sample of origin, sequenced in a study of cytomegalovirus exposure and HLA in healthy donors. The protocol was immunoSEQ multiplex PCR, while the TCRdb copy is restricted to in-frame clones and leaves out a portion. The table has 130,000 to 150,000 clones, roughly 86% seen once. Sequenced input: PBMCs. The receptors derive from a man aged 18 to 30 in good health and CMV-seropositive.

This chain connects TRBV4-1 to TRBJ2-1; D not certain. The V gene lost 0 bases and the J gene lost 8 bases, with 14 bases spanning the gap. This CDR3 has 15 amino acids. The germline V gene has CDR1 MGHRA and CDR2 YSYEKL. The CDR3 bases are TGCGCCAGCAGCCAAGATCCGTCAGCAGCGTATGAGCAGTTCTTC. This gives the protein CASSQDPSAAYEQFF.

J is TRBJ1-3 and V is TRBV30; D is uncertain. This CDR3 has 14 amino acids. From germline, CDR1 is GTSNPN and CDR2 SVGIG (reference sequence). The V end was cut by 2 bases, the J end by 0 bases, with 8 bases between. CDR3 sequence reads: CAWSLTFSGNTIYF. CDR3 nucleotides: TGTGCCTGGAGTTTAACATTCTCTGGAAACACCATATATTTT. The full variable domain, rest sourced from reference TRBV30 and TRBJ1-3, is SQTIHQWPATLVQPVGSPLSLECTVEGTSNPNLYWYRQAAGRGLQLLFYSVGIGQISSEVPQNLSASRPQDRQFILSSKKLLLSDSGFYLCAWSLTFSGNTIYFGEGSWLTVV.

The sample holds one count of this clone. The V and J genes are TRBV6-1 and TRBJ1-2; weak D call: TRBD1 (5 bases). V was pared by 2 bases and J by 7 bases, with 8 bases between. From germline, CDR1 is MNHNS and CDR2 SASEGT. The CDR3 has 12 residues. The CDR3 here is CASSEWGGGYTF. The CDR3 DNA follows: TGTGCCAGCAGTGAATGGGGGGGTGGCTACACCTTC.

This rearrangement joins TRBV14 to TRBJ1-1, with D unclear. Trimming stripped 2 bases from V and 6 bases from J, with 13 bases between. The CDR3 is 14 residues long. CDR1 is SGHDN and CDR2 is FVKESK in the germline V gene. The DNA of the CDR3 is TGTGCCAGCAGCCAAATTTTTGGGGAGTCTGAAGCTTTCTTT. As protein: CASSQIFGESEAFF.

The CDR3 DNA reads TGCGCCAGCAGAGAACAGGGCGCAGAGACCCAGTACTTC. It codes for CASREQGAETQYF. The chain has TRBV10-2 and TRBJ2-5; D possibly corresponds to TRBD1 (6 bases). The length of the CDR3 is 13 residues. Between the trimmed V and J ends, which lost 6 bases and 4 bases, there was a span of 12 bases. Germline V gene data show CDR1 as WSHSY and CDR2 as SAAADI.

The chain is built from TRBV18 and TRBJ2-5; D is perhaps TRBD2 (6 bases). The V gene's germline CDR1 is KGHSH and CDR2 LQKENI. The V end lost 0 bases, the J end lost 5 bases, and 10 bases lay between the germline ends. CDR3 size: 14 residues. The CDR3 DNA reads as TGTGCCAGCTCACCACCTGGGGGGACCGAGACCCAGTACTTC. This translates into CASSPPGGTETQYF.

This chain connects TRBV7-6 to TRBJ1-1, with TRBD1 matching 7 bases. There are 15 residues in the CDR3. Trimming took 1 base from V and 2 from J; bases not matched to a gene: 4. CDR1 and CDR2 (germline): SGHVS, FNYEAQ. This chain's CDR3 is CASSLGTGSNTEAFF. Here the CDR3 DNA reads TGTGCCAGCAGCTTAGGGACAGGTAGTAACACTGAAGCTTTCTTT.

This clone was recorded only once. The rearrangement joins TRBV28 to TRBJ2-2; perhaps TRBD1 as D (8 bases). The length of the CDR3 is 16 residues. Between the trimmed V and J ends, which lost 7 bases and 5 bases, there was a span of 20 bases. Germline V gives CDR1 MDHEN, CDR2 SYDVKM. Here the CDR3 DNA reads TGTGCCAGCAATCGGGTCGACAGGGGAGGGACCGGGGAGCTGTTTTTT. Its translation is CASNRVDRGGTGELFF.

This sequence joins TRBV4-1 and TRBJ2-2, with 8 bases lining up with TRBD2. CDR3 length: 13 amino acids. After removal of 4 bases from V and 6 bases from J, the junction contained 1 base not matched to a gene. Germline V gives CDR1 MGHRA, CDR2 YSYEKL. In nucleotides, the CDR3 is TGCGCCAGCAGCCGGACTAGCCCCGGGGAGCTGTTTTTT. It codes for CASSRTSPGELFF.

For the CDR3, the DNA is TGCGCCAGCAGCGGGGGACAGGGAAGGTCTGGCTACACCTTC. It specifies CASSGGQGRSGYTF. The gene calls are TRBV5-1 and TRBJ1-2; 9 bases map to TRBD1. The V segment lost 4 bases and the J segment 7 bases; nucleotides outside the gene matches: 8. CDR1 is SGHRS and CDR2 is YFSETQ in the germline V gene. The CDR3 loop spans 14 amino acids.

The chain has TRBV6-5 and TRBJ1-5, with D unresolved. The CDR3 has 14 residues. Looked up from germline, CDR1 is MNHEY and CDR2 is SVGAGI. Trimming stripped 3 bases from V and 5 bases from J, with 11 bases between. The CDR3 DNA follows: TGTGCCAGCAGTTATCGGTCGGTCTATCAGCCCCAGCATTTT. Protein: CASSYRSVYQPQHF.

This chain joins TRBV11-3 and TRBJ2-5; 7 bases are shared with TRBD1. Trimming cost V 4 bases and J 5 bases; bases outside gene matches: 10. Looked up from germline, CDR1 is SGHNT and CDR2 is YENEEA. The CDR3 has 15 amino acids. CDR3: CASSYGQALGETQYF. The CDR3 DNA sequence: TGTGCCAGCAGCTACGGACAGGCTTTAGGGGAGACCCAGTACTTC.

The genes are TRBV7-9 and TRBJ2-1; TRBD1 matches at 7 bases. V lost 5 bases and J lost 4; bases outside the gene matches: 14. CDR1 and CDR2 (germline): SEHNR, FQNEAQ (reference sequence). This CDR3 spans 17 amino acids. The CDR3 DNA is TGTGCCAGCAGCCATAAGAACAGGGGAAGGGGGTACAATGAGCAGTTCTTC. Translation gives CASSHKNRGRGYNEQFF.

This clone was detected a few times. V usage is TRBV6-1 and J usage is TRBJ2-7; possibly TRBD2 for D (6 bases). CDR3 size: 15 residues. Trimming took 1 base from V and 2 from J, leaving 12 bases between them. The germline V gene has CDR1 MNHNS and CDR2 SASEGT. The CDR3 protein is CASSEGWGGAYEQYF. The CDR3 bases are TGTGCCAGCAGTGAAGGGTGGGGAGGCGCCTACGAGCAGTACTTC.

The chain couples TRBV7-8 to TRBJ1-1; possibly TRBD1 for D (6 bases). Looked up from germline, CDR1 is SGHVS and CDR2 is FQNEAQ. Trimming took off 2 bases at V and 0 bases at J, with 10 bases between the two ends. The CDR3 length is 15 residues. The DNA for the CDR3 is TGTGCCAGCAGCTTAAGAGGGGGAATGAACACTGAAGCTTTCTTT. Amino acids: CASSLRGGMNTEAFF.

The V and J genes are TRBV13 and TRBJ2-1, with D possibly matching TRBD2 (6 bases). Trimming took 4 bases from V and 4 from J, leaving 14 bases between them. Germline values: CDR1 PRHDT, CDR2 FYEKMQ (reference sequence). This CDR3 comprises 15 residues. CDR3 sequence (DNA): TGTGCCAGCAGCTCCTCCAGGGAGGTGTACAATGAGCAGTTCTTC. Translated: CASSSSREVYNEQFF.

The J gene is TRBJ2-3, the V gene TRBV4-1, with a weak D call TRBD2 (5 bases). Germline V gene sequence: CDR1 MGHRA, CDR2 YSYEKL. CDR3 length: 18 amino acids. V was trimmed by 3 bases and J by 0 bases, leaving 19 bases between them. The CDR3 DNA sequence: TGCGCCAGCAGCCAGGGCCCGTCGTGGGAGAGGAGCACAGATACGCAGTATTTT. Protein product: CASSQGPSWERSTDTQYF.

V usage is TRBV6-1 and J usage is TRBJ1-3; no reliable D call. Germline values: CDR1 MNHNS, CDR2 SASEGT. V was cut by 4 bases and J by 0 bases, with 13 bases left in between. The CDR3 spans 16 residues. The CDR3 reads CASSVNRRSSGNTIYF. The CDR3 nucleotides read TGTGCCAGCAGTGTGAACAGACGTAGCTCTGGAAACACCATATATTTT.

This chain joins TRBV7-6 and TRBJ1-1; no clear D. The CDR3 totals 15 residues. V lost 1 base, J lost 0 bases, and 9 bases lay in between. The germline CDR1 and CDR2 sequences are SGHVS and FNYEAQ. The CDR3: CASSLGGGMNTEAFF. For the CDR3, the DNA is TGTGCCAGCAGCTTAGGTGGAGGGATGAACACTGAAGCTTTCTTT.

The rearrangement uses TRBV20-1 and TRBJ1-1; possible D gene TRBD1, 5 bases. Germline CDR1 reads DFQATT; CDR2 reads SNEGSKA (reference sequence). This CDR3 comprises 11 residues. V lost 3 bases and J 5 bases, leaving 7 bases between the germline ends. Here the CDR3 reads CSARKGTEAFF. In DNA form, the CDR3 reads TGCAGTGCTAGGAAGGGGACTGAAGCTTTCTTT.

J is TRBJ1-2 and V is TRBV19; tentatively, D is TRBD1 (6 bases). Germline-derived CDR1 and CDR2 are LNHDA and SQIVND (reference sequence). Trimming removed 0 bases at V and 1 base at J, with 9 bases between. The CDR3 is 15 residues long. The CDR3 DNA is TGTGCCAGTAGTATAGACAGGGGTTATAACTATGGCTACACCTTC. It encodes CASSIDRGYNYGYTF.

The chain is built from TRBV19 and TRBJ2-7, with 9 nucleotides matching TRBD2. The V gene's germline CDR1 is LNHDA and CDR2 SQIVND (reference sequence). The CDR3 loop spans 14 amino acids. V trimming: 6 bases; J trimming: 0 bases; junction bases outside the gene matches: 3. The CDR3 nucleotides are TGTGCCAGTAGGGGGACTAGCAGCTCCTACGAGCAGTACTTC. This sequence encodes CASRGTSSSYEQYF. The whole variable domain, filled in from reference TRBV19 and TRBJ2-7, reads DGGITQSPKYLFRKEGQNVTLSCEQNLNHDAMYWYRQDPGQGLRLIYYSQIVNDFQKGDIAEGYSVSREKKESFPLTVTSAQKNPTAFYLCASRGTSSSYEQYFGPGTRLTVT.

This clone was recorded a few times. The J gene is TRBJ1-5, the V gene TRBV2; TRBD1 is a possible D gene (5 bases). From germline, CDR1 is SNHLY and CDR2 FYNNEI. The CDR3 is 15 amino acids. Trimming removed 3 bases from V and 7 bases from J, with 16 bases in between. The CDR3 loop is CASSDGRGLGQPQHF. Written as DNA, the CDR3 is TGTGCCAGCAGTGATGGGAGGGGCTTGGGGCAGCCCCAGCATTTT.

The chain uses TRBV18 and TRBJ1-4; 7 bases fit TRBD1. Germline V gene sequence: CDR1 KGHSH, CDR2 LQKENI. The V and J ends lost 2 bases and 4 bases, in that order; junction bases with no gene match: 7. The CDR3 consists of 16 residues. The CDR3 coding sequence is TGTGCCAGCTCACCAGGCGGAGGGGGCAATAATGAAAAACTGTTTTTT. Its protein product is CASSPGGGGNNEKLFF.

This sequence joins TRBV28 and TRBJ2-2, with TRBD1 matching over 9 bases. Germline V gene data show CDR1 as MDHEN and CDR2 as SYDVKM. With 7 bases clipped from V and 1 base from J, the junction kept 4 bases outside the gene matches. The CDR3 sequence is 15 residues long. CDR3 DNA: TGTGCCAGCACCCCGGGACAGGGGAACACCGGGGAGCTGTTTTTT. Its translation is CASTPGQGNTGELFF.

This clone showed up just once. The V gene is TRBV28, the J gene TRBJ2-7; 9 bases fit TRBD1. J gave up 5 bases and V 5 bases, and 10 bases lay outside the gene matches. The CDR3 sequence is 15 residues long. Germline-derived CDR1 and CDR2 are MDHEN and SYDVKM. The chain's CDR3 is CASSSAGQGWNEQYF. The CDR3 DNA is TGTGCCAGCAGTAGCGCGGGACAGGGTTGGAACGAGCAGTACTTC.

This clone has more than one count but fewer than ten. This chain joins TRBV18 and TRBJ1-2, with D unclear. The CDR3 runs to 13 residues. Trimming stripped 3 bases from V and 5 bases from J, with 10 bases between. Germline V gene data show CDR1 as KGHSH and CDR2 as LQKENI. The CDR3 protein is CASSPSGGYGYTF. The CDR3 nucleotides are TGTGCCAGCTCACCTTCGGGCGGGTATGGCTACACCTTC.

The chain carries TRBV30 and TRBJ1-3; weak D call: TRBD1 (5 bases). Trimming removed 2 bases from V and 2 bases from J, with 13 bases in between. Per germline, CDR1 GTSNPN and CDR2 SVGIG (reference sequence). This CDR3 has 15 residues. The CDR3 coding sequence is TGTGCCTGGAGTATTGACAGTCTAACTGGAAACACCATATATTTT. It translates to CAWSIDSLTGNTIYF.

This chain joins TRBV27 and TRBJ2-3; a weak D match, TRBD1 (6 bases). The CDR3 runs 16 residues. Germline loops: CDR1 MNHEY, CDR2 SMNVEV (reference sequence). Between the trimmed V and J ends, which lost 6 bases and 1 base, there was a span of 17 bases. CDR3 in amino acids: CASSRDVAGGTDTQYF. The CDR3 bases are TGTGCCAGCAGCCGAGACGTAGCAGGGGGCACAGATACGCAGTATTTT.

The chain carries TRBV10-3 and TRBJ1-4, with D possibly matching TRBD1 (5 bases). Germline V gene data show CDR1 as ENHRY and CDR2 as SYGVKD. V was pared by 8 bases and J by 5 bases, with 15 bases between. This CDR3 is built from 14 residues. CDR3 coding DNA: TGTGCCATCCGGGACTCAGCGGAGAATGAAAAACTGTTTTTT. It translates to CAIRDSAENEKLFF.